This TCR beta chain was observed in a study of spatial heterogeneity in lung cancer (dated by TCRdb to the late 2010s). About the investigation overall: More beta-chain than alpha-chain transcripts were consistently detected, likely reflecting higher beta-chain transcript abundance. Nonsynonymous mutation counts, determined by whole-exome sequencing of tumor tissue, were related to TCR repertoire features. Both alpha and beta chains were TCR-sequenced in samples taken at surgery, namely 220 tumor regions, roughly 64 matched nontumor lung samples and 45 to 60 PBMC samples. In the raw uncorrected reads, each unique combination of TCR and UMI appeared on average more than ten times. TCR alpha and beta repertoires were quantitatively compared across multiple tumor regions, matched nontumor lung and blood in non-small cell lung cancer. General findings and caveats noted by the study authors: Ubiquitous expanded tumor TCRs were detected in blood more often at tumor resection than at routine follow-up. Additional single-cell paired TCR alpha and beta sequencing was considered necessary to confirm, at a functional level, the hypothesis that regional TCRs recognize regional mutations.

The time point label, as the study defines it: sample taken at primary tumor resection. For TCR sequencing, whole RNA was extracted from tumor and nontumor lung tissue, or from cryopreserved PBMC samples, and no cell sorting was done. Samples were obtained from approximately 77 patients with early-stage, untreated non-small cell lung cancer from the lung TRACERx cohort. Only patients for whom sufficient RNA was available from at least two tumor regions were selected for TCR sequencing. Library preparation employed 5' RACE. Sequencing relied on a NextSeq 500. To allow correction of PCR and sequencing errors, the TCR library protocol tagged every TCR cDNA molecule with a unique molecular identifier. In the paper's pipeline: TCR identification, UMI-based error correction and CDR3 extraction were performed with Decombinator tools. TCRs above a frequency of 2 per 1,000, corresponding to the top 1% of the tumor frequency distribution, were defined as expanded. Each repertoire was subsampled 100 times to 5,000 TCRs, after which Renyi diversity was computed with the R vegan package. CDR3 similarity networks were built from amino acid triplet string-kernel similarity, connecting CDR3s with pairwise similarity above 0.82. TCRdb reran the public reads through fastp at Q25 and MiXCR, keeping productive beta chains. CDR3 protein duplicates are merged, each entry listing the most common genes and DNA. The V and J calls come from TCRdb's annotation, not from the publication. The sample table lists approximately 29,000 distinct CDR3 sequences, roughly 8.4% of them with a count of one. The ten largest clones add up to 35% to 40% of the sample.

CDR1 and CDR2 are read off the germline V gene as SGHTA and FQGNSA. V and J are truncated by 3 bases and 1 base respectively, leaving an intervening sequence of 3 bases. The CDR3 covers 12 residues, taking in both the cysteine and the phenylalanine. The read is trimmed to its CDR3 DNA, 36 bases read in frame from base 1. At least ten counts were recorded for this clonotype. The antigen it binds to is not known. Qualities for individual bases were not recorded, and no much larger clone is one base off. This receptor chain uses TRBV7-2 and TRBJ2-5, with no confident D gene call. Specimen: PBMCs, collected at surgery. The sequence came from a female donor with early-stage non-small cell lung cancer. The DNA sequence reads TGTGCCAGCAGCTTGGCCCAAGAGACCCAGTACTTC. It translates as CASSLAQETQYF.